This entry is about one TCR beta chain. The entry originates in a study of regulatory T cells in long-lasting Graves disease. Time point in this sample: persistent/refractory GD, antithyroid drugs over 5 years with positive TRAb. RNA from PBMCs was the source of the TCR library. CDR3 length equals 15 residues. Deletions cut 5 bases from V and 8 bases from J, with 16 bases between. CDR1 is PRHDT and CDR2 is FYEKMQ in the germline V gene (reference sequence). CDR3-region Arm-PCR and iRepertoire HTBI primers produced the TCR beta libraries. TCRdb re-derived calls from the multiplex PCR reads in MiXCR, one entry per CDR3 protein. The sample includes about 310,000 distinct CDR3 sequences, roughly 21% seen only once; the top ten take roughly three fifths.

This clonotype originated in a female donor with Graves disease. This material consisted of peripheral blood mononuclear cells (PBMCs), taken when the disease was refractory, from a patient treated with antithyroid drugs. The J gene is TRBJ1-6, the V gene TRBV13; unclear D gene. DNA for the CDR3: TGTGCCAGCAGCCGATATGGTCGAGCGGATTCACCCCTCCACTTT. Translation gives CASSRYGRADSPLHF.